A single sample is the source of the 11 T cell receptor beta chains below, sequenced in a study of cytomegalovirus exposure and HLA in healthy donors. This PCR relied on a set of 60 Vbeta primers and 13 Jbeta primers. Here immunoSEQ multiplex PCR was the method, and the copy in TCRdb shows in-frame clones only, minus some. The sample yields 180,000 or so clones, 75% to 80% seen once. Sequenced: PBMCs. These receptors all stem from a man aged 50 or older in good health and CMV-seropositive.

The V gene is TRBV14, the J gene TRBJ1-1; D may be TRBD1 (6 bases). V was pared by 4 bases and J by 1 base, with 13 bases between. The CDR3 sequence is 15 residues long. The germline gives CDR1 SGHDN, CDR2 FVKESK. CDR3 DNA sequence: TGTGCCAGCAGCCGAGCAGACAGGCCGAACACTGAAGCTTTCTTT. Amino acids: CASSRADRPNTEAFF.

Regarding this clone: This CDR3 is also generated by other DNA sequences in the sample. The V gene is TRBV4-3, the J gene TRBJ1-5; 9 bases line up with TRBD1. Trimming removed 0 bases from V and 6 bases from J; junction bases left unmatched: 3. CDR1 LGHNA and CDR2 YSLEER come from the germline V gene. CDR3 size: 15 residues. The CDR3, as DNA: TGCGCCAGCAGCCAAGAGAGACAGGGGGGTCAGCCCCAGCATTTT. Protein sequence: CASSQERQGGQPQHF.

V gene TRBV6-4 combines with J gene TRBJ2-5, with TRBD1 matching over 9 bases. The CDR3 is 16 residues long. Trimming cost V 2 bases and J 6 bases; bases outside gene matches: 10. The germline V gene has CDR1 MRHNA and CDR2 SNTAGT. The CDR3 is CASSDPSGDREKTQYF. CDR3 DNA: TGTGCCAGCAGTGACCCCTCCGGGGACAGGGAAAAGACCCAGTACTTC.

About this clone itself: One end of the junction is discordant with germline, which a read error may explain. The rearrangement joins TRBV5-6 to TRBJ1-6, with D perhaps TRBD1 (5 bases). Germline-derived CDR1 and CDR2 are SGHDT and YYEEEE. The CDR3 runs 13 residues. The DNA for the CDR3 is TGTGCCAGCAGCTTGGTAGGGGAGGCAGGCAAAGAGTTT. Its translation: CASSLVGEAGKEF.

The CDR3 nucleotides read TGTGCCAGCAGCTTGGGGAGGGGACGCCAAGAGACCCAGTACTTC. Protein product: CASSLGRGRQETQYF. The chain recombines TRBV5-5 with TRBJ2-5; the D gene is possibly TRBD2 (6 bases). This CDR3 is 15 amino acids long. Germline V gene data show CDR1 as SGHKS and CDR2 as YYEKEE (reference sequence). V dropped 0 bases and J dropped 1 base, with 10 bases sitting between them.

The CDR3, as DNA: TGTGCCAGCAGACTCGACGGGGGGATCTATAGCAATCAGCCCCAGCATTTT. Its protein is CASRLDGGIYSNQPQHF. The chain recombines TRBV28 with TRBJ1-5; the D gene is possibly TRBD1 (5 bases). This CDR3 region has 17 residues. V shed 6 bases and J shed 0 bases, with 18 bases lying between them. CDR1 and CDR2 from the germline V gene are MDHEN and SYDVKM. The entire variable domain, with the rest obtained from reference TRBV28 and TRBJ1-5, is as follows: DVKVTQSSRYLVKRTGEKVFLECVQDMDHENMFWYRQDPGLGLRLIYFSYDVKMKEKGDIPEGYSVSREKKERFSLILESASTNQTSMYLCASRLDGGIYSNQPQHFGDGTRLSIL.

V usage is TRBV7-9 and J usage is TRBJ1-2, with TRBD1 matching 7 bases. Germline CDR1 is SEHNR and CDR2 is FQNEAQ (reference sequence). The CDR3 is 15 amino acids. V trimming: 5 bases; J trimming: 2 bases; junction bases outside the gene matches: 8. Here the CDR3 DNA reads TGTGCCAGCAGCCCTGTCAGGACAGGAAACTATGGCTACACCTTC. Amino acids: CASSPVRTGNYGYTF.

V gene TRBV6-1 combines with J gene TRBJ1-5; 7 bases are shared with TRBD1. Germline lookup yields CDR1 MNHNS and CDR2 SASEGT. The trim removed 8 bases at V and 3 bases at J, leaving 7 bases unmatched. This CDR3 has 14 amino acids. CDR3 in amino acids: CASQSDRVNQPQHF. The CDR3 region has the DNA TGTGCCAGCCAGAGCGACAGGGTCAATCAGCCCCAGCATTTT.

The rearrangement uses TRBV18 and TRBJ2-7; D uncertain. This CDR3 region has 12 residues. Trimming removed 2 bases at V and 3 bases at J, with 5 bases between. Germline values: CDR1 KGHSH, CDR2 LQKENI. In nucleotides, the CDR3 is TGTGCCAGCTCACCAGGCTTCTACGAGCAGTACTTC. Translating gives CASSPGFYEQYF.

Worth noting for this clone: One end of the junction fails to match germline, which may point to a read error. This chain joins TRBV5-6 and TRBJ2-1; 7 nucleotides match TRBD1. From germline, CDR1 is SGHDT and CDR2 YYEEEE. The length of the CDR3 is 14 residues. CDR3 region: CASSSGTEPNGQFF. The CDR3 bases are TGTGCCAGCAGCTCCGGGACAGAGCCCAATGGGCAGTTCTTC.

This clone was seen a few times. CDR3 DNA sequence: TGTGCCAGCAGTTCCTATCCGAAGACAGGGCAGTACTTC. It translates to CASSSYPKTGQYF. This rearrangement joins TRBV27 to TRBJ2-5; TRBD1 agrees at 7 bases. This CDR3 has 13 residues. Germline values: CDR1 MNHEY, CDR2 SMNVEV (reference sequence). Germline trimming cut 4 bases from V and 11 bases from J; bases unmatched to any gene: 10.